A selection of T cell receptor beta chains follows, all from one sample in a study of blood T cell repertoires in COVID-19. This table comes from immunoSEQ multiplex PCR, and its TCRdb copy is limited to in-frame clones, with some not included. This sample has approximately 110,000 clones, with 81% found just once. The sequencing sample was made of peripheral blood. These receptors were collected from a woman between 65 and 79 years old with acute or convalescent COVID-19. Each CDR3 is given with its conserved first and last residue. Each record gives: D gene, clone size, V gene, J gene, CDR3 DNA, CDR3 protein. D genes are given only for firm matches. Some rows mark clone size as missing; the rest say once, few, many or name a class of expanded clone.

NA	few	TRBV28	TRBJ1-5	TGTGCCAGCAGTTTATCAGGGATCAATCAGCCCCAGCATTTT	CASSLSGINQPQHF
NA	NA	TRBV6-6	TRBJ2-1	TGTGCCAGCAGCTCCCCGGGAGACCATGAGCAGTTCTTC	CASSSPGDHEQFF
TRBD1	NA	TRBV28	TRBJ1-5	TGTGCCAGCAGTTTGATAGACAGGGTAACGTATCAGCCCCAGCATTTT	CASSLIDRVTYQPQHF
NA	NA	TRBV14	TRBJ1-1	TGTGCCAGCAGCCTAACCAGGTGGTTGAACACTGAAGCTTTCTTT	CASSLTRWLNTEAFF
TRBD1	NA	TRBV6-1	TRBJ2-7	TGTGCCAGCAGTGAATCCCCCGGGACAGGATACTTC	CASSESPGTGYF
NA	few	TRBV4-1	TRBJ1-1	TGCGCCAGCAGCCAAGGGGGGGGAAACACTGAAGCTTTCTTT	CASSQGGGNTEAFF
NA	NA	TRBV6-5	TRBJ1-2	TGTGCCAGCAGTTTCCTGGACAGCTCTTTCTATGGCTACACCTTC	CASSFLDSSFYGYTF
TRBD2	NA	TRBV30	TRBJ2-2	TGTGCCTGGGGGAGCGGGAGGGCGGGCACCGGGGAGCTGTTTTTT	CAWGSGRAGTGELFF
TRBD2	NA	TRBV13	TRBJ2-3	TGTGCCAGCAGCTTCGGACTAGCGGGAGTGATAGATACGCAGTATTTT	CASSFGLAGVIDTQYF
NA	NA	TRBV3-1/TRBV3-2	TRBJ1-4	TGTGCCAGCAGCCAAGTTTTGCGGGGTGAAAAACTGTTTTTT	CASSQVLRGEKLFF
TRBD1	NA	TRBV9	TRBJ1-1	TGTGCCAGCAGCGTAGGGGGACAGCCGAACACTGAAGCTTTCTTT	CASSVGGQPNTEAFF
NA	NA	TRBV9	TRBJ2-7	TGTGCCAGCAGCGTAGGCGGGGACAGCTCCTACGAGCAGTACTTC	CASSVGGDSSYEQYF
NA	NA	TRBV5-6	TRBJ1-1	TGTGCCAGCAGCTTGCCGCCCAGATCAAAAGCTTTCTTT	CASSLPPRSKAFF
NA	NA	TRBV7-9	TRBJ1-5	TGTGCCAGCAGCTTCGCAGGGGACAATCAGCCCCAGCATTTT	CASSFAGDNQPQHF
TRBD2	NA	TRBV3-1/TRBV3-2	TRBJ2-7	TGTGCCAGCAGCCCGACTAGCGGGGGGTTTAACTACGAGCAGTACTTC	CASSPTSGGFNYEQYF
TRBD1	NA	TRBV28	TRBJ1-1	TGTGCCAGCAGTCCCTACCCAGACAGGGGCACTGAAGCTTTCTTT	CASSPYPDRGTEAFF
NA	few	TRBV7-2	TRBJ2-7	TGTGCCAGCAGCGCGCGGGACAGCAGATATGGGTCCTACGAGCAGTACTTC	CASSARDSRYGSYEQYF
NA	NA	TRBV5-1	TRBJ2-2	TGCGCCAGCAGCTTGGGGTCTAGCTCCACCGGGGAGCTGTTTTTT	CASSLGSSSTGELFF
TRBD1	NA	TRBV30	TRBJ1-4	TGTGCCTGGTCGCAGGGGGGTGCTAATGAAAAACTGTTTTTT	CAWSQGGANEKLFF
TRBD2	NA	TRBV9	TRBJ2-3	TGTGCCAGCAGCTTATTTAGCGGGGGGGCCACAGATACGCAGTATTTT	CASSLFSGGATDTQYF
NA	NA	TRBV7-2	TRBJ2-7	TGTGCCAGCAGCTTAGCGGACGTATGGGCTTACAGGGCCCAAGAGTACGAGCAGTACTTC	CASSLADVWAYRAQEYEQYF
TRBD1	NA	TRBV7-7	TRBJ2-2	TGTGCCAGCAGCCCACAGGGGGCGAACACCGGGGAGCTGTTTTTT	CASSPQGANTGELFF
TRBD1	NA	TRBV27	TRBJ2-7	TGTGCCAGCAGTTGGACAGGGAATGGCTACGAGCAGTACTTC	CASSWTGNGYEQYF
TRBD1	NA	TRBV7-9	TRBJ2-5	TGTGCCAGCAGCTCCTACAGGGGACAAGAGACCCAGTACTTC	CASSSYRGQETQYF
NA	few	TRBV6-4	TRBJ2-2	TGTGCCAGCAGTCTAGGGGCGAACACCGGGGAGCTGTTTTTT	CASSLGANTGELFF
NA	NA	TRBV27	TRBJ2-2	TGTGCCAGCACCGTAGCAGGGGTCACCGGGGAGCTGTTTTTT	CASTVAGVTGELFF
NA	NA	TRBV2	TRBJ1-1	TGTGCCAGCAGTGAGGTTAGAGCTTTCTTT	CASSEVRAFF
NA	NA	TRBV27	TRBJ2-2	TGTGCCAGCCGACAGGAGACCGGGGAGCTGTTTTTT	CASRQETGELFF
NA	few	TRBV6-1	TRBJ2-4	TGTGCCAGCAGTGAAGCGCGATTTTCCGGAAACATTCAGTACTTC	CASSEARFSGNIQYF
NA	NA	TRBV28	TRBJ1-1	TGTGCCAGCAGACCGGGGGTAATGAACACTGAAGCTTTCTTT	CASRPGVMNTEAFF
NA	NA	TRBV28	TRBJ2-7	TGTGCCAGCACTAAAATAGGGGGCTCCTACGAGCAGTACTTC	CASTKIGGSYEQYF
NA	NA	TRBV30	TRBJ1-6	TGTGCCTGGAACAAGTGGGGGGAATCACCCCTCCACTTT	CAWNKWGESPLHF
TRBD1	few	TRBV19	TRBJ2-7	TGTGCCAGTAGTCAGACAGGGGGCGAAGGATACGAGCAGTACTTC	CASSQTGGEGYEQYF
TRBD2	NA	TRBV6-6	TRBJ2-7	TGTGCCAGCAGCAGGACTAGCGGGAGGTCGGAGGAGCAGTACTTC	CASSRTSGRSEEQYF
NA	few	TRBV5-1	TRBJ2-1	TGCGCCAGCAGCTTGGCCGGGACTCCCGCCTACAATGAGCAGTTCTTC	CASSLAGTPAYNEQFF
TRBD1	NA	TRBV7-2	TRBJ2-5	TGTGCCAGCAGCCGTGGGTCCGGGACAGGGGGCTCGGAGACCCAGTACTTC	CASSRGSGTGGSETQYF
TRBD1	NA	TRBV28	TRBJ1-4	TGTGCCAGCAGGCTCCGGGACAGGGGGGATGAAAAACTGTTTTTT	CASRLRDRGDEKLFF
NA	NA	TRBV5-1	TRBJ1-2	TGCGCCAGCAGCCTTATGGCAGGGTCTAACTATGGCTACACCTTC	CASSLMAGSNYGYTF
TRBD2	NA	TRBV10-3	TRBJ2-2	TGTGCCATCAGTGAGTCAAGGGCTAGCGGAATAAACACCGGGGAGCTGTTTTTT	CAISESRASGINTGELFF
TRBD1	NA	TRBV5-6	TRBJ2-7	TGCGCCAGCAGCTCCGGGACAGGGATTAGTTACGAGCAGTACTTC	CASSSGTGISYEQYF
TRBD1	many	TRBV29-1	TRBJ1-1	TGCAGCGTTGAAAAACAGGGGGCTGGGAACACTGAAGCTTTCTTT	CSVEKQGAGNTEAFF
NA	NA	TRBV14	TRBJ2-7	TGTGCCAGCAGCCCGGGACATTACTACGAGCAGTACTTC	CASSPGHYYEQYF
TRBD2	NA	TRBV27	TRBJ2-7	TGTGCCAGCCGTTTACGGGGGACGGGAGGACCCTACGAGCAGTACTTC	CASRLRGTGGPYEQYF
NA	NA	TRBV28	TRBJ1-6	TGTGCCAGCAGTGACTCACAGGGATACGCCTCACCCCTCCACTTT	CASSDSQGYASPLHF
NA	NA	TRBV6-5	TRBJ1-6	TGTGCCAGCAGTTACCGGCAGGCAGATAATTCACCCCTCCACTTT	CASSYRQADNSPLHF
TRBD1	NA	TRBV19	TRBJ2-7	TGTGCCAGTAGTAAGGGGACAGGGGGCCACGAGCAGTACTTC	CASSKGTGGHEQYF
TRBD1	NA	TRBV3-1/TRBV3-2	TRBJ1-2	TGTGCCAGCAGCCCATCGGGACAGCTCTATGGCTACACCTTC	CASSPSGQLYGYTF
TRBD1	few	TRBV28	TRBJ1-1	TGTGCCAGCAGTTCCTGGACAGGGCCGAACACTGAAGCTTTCTTT	CASSSWTGPNTEAFF
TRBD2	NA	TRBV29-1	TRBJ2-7	TGCAGCGCTCGATTACTAGCGGGAGGGTACGAGCAGTACTTC	CSARLLAGGYEQYF
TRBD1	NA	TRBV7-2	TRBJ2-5	TGTGCCAGCAGCCTCAGACAGGGAGTCACCCAGTACTTC	CASSLRQGVTQYF
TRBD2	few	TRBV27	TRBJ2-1	TGTGCCAGCAGTTACGGGACTAGCGGGTACAATGAGCAGTTCTTC	CASSYGTSGYNEQFF
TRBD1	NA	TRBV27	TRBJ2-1	TGTGCCAGCTCCAAAAGGACAGGCAAGAACAATGAGCAGTTCTTC	CASSKRTGKNNEQFF
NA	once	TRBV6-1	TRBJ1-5	TGTGCCAGCAGTGAAGCGGGAGCAAACCAGCCCCAGCATTTT	CASSEAGANQPQHF
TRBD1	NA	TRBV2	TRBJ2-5	TGTGCCAGCAGTCCGCGGACAGGGGACGAAGAGACCCAGTACTTC	CASSPRTGDEETQYF
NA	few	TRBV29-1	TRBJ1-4	TGCAGCGTTGGGGGAGCAACTAATGAAAAACTGTTTTTT	CSVGGATNEKLFF
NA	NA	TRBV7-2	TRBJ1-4	TGTGCCAGCAGCTTAGTCAAGGGGTCTAATGAAAAACTGTTTTTT	CASSLVKGSNEKLFF
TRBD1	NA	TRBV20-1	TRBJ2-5	TGCAGTGCTAGTGGAGAGGGACAGGGATGGGAGACCCAGTACTTC	CSASGEGQGWETQYF
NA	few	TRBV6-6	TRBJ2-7	TGTGCCAGCAGTCGTAGACAGACCTACGAGCAGTACTTC	CASSRRQTYEQYF
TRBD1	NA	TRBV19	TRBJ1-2	TGTGCCAGTAGTGGGGACAGGGAGTTCGGTGGCTACACCTTC	CASSGDREFGGYTF